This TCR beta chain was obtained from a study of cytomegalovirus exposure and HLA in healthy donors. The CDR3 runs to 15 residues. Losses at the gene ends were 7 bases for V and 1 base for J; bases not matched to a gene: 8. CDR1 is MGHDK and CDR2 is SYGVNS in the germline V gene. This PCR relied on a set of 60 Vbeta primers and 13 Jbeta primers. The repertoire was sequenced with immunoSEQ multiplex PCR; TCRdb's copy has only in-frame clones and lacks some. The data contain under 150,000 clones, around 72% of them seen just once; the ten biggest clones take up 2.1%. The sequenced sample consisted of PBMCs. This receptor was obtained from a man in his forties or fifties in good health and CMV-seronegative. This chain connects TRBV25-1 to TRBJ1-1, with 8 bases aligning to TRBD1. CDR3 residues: CASTQTGTGNTEAFF. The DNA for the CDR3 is TGTGCCAGCACCCAAACCGGGACAGGGAACACTGAAGCTTTCTTT.